This TCR beta chain was retrieved from a study of control samples from healthy donors and cancer patients. Clones were sequenced by immunoSEQ multiplex PCR, and TCRdb holds only the in-frame ones, with some missing. The table has about 110,000 clones, about 89% seen once. CDR1 and CDR2 from the germline V gene are SGHRS and YFSETQ. This CDR3 is 13 amino acids long. V lost 5 bases, J lost 4 bases, and 10 bases lay in between. Sequences were obtained from blood. The TCR sequence derives from a woman between 45 and 65 years old in good health. V and J are TRBV5-1 and TRBJ2-1; tentatively, D is TRBD2 (5 bases). Written as DNA, the CDR3 is TGCGCCAGCAGACACGGGGAATACAATGAGCAGTTCTTC. Its protein product is CASRHGEYNEQFF.